This record covers a single T cell receptor beta chain. Its antigen is not yet known. No much larger clonotype is one base removed from it; base qualities were not supplied. TCRbeta CDR3 regions were amplified from genomic DNA by means of the immunoSEQ Assay, a bias-controlled multiplex PCR. Per the original workflow: The number of nucleated cells in each sample was estimated from the amplification of reference gene primers within the assay. To quantify the absolute abundance of each unique TCRbeta CDR3 rearrangement, sequence reads were collapsed and filtered. For each sample, productive Simpson clonality was calculated as the square root of Simpson's diversity index across productive rearrangements. Entries here come from immuneACCESS through TCRdb and include only in-frame sequences with V and J called. Some clones fail to appear in such tables; in the studies checked, an unresolved V gene covers under half of the shortfall, and the cause of the remainder is unknown. The DNA was the basis for D and trimming; V, J and clone size are from that table. The sample records 35,000 to 40,000 clones, 87% of which are singletons. Roughly 7.2% of the sample goes to the ten largest clones.

Collaborating institutions collected whole blood in K2EDTA tubes following their own protocols. For TCRbeta analysis, collaborator samples were shipped as frozen whole blood, as isolated PBMCs, or as DNA extracted from either sample type. This sample was included in a study of blood T cell repertoires in COVID-19 (dated by TCRdb to between 2020 and 2021). Study-level background: Collaborator samples came from the United States, Italy and Spain and covered acute and convalescent phases of COVID-19. The material from the prospective study consisted of cDNA or gDNA derived from T cells, B-cell-depleted T cells, or PBMCs. Deeply sampled blood TCRbeta repertoires from subjects exposed to, actively infected with, or recovered from COVID-19 were included in the dataset. The repertoires were released in a freely available public database meant as a resource for research on the immune response to SARS-CoV-2. Samples came from the ongoing ImmuneRACE study (first 160 participants) plus 1,254 subjects from 6 global collaborators. A de-identified subject ID, COVID-19 status, age in years and sex were almost always included in the sample metadata. Where available, HLA class I and class II types were taken from metadata supplied by the sample provider and were not determined by assay-based typing.

Here is what the overall study found, with its caveats: Clinical and demographic metadata were provided uncurated, with the amount varying by source and participant.

According to the germline V gene, CDR1 reads SGHNT and CDR2 reads YENEEA. V gives up 5 bases and J gives up 2 bases, and the segment between their germline ends measures 8 bases. Inclusive of the bounding cysteine and phenylalanine, the CDR3 is 13 residues long. Just CDR3 DNA is preserved here, 39 bases in frame from base 1. The sequencing sample was made of peripheral blood. The chain joins TRBV11-3 to TRBJ2-3; the D gene is perhaps TRBD2, on 6 matching bases. This clonotype was sampled from a human donor in a cohort sampled during active COVID-19. The nucleotides read TGTGCCAGCAGCCCGGGAGACACAGATACGCAGTATTTT. Protein translation: CASSPGDTDTQYF.